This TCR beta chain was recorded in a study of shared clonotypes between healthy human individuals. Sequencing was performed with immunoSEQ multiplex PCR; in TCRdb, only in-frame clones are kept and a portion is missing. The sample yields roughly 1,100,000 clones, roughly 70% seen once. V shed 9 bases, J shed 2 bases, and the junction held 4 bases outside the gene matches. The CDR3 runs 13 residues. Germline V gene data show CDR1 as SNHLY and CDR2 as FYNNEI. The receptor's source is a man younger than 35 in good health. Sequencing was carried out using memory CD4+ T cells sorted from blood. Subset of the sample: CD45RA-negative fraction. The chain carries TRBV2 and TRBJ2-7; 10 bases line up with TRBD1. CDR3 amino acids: CASGGQGTYEQYF. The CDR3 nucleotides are TGTGCCAGTGGGGGACAGGGGACCTACGAGCAGTACTTC.